The 23 T cell receptor beta chains below all came from one sample that was sequenced in a study of control samples from healthy donors and cancer patients. TCRdb's copy holds only in-frame clones and misses some; the assay was immunoSEQ multiplex PCR. The table has about 160,000 clones, over 85% seen once. The specimen sequenced was blood. The source is a woman aged 55-70 years in good health.

V usage is TRBV4-3 and J usage is TRBJ1-4, with D perhaps matching TRBD1 (6 bases). V dropped 0 bases and J dropped 3 bases, with 14 bases sitting between them. From germline, CDR1 is LGHNA and CDR2 YSLEER. This CDR3 is 17 amino acids long. CDR3 loop: CASSQENGGAANEKLFF. CDR3 DNA sequence: TGCGCCAGCAGCCAAGAAAACGGGGGGGCGGCTAATGAAAAACTGTTTTTT.

The V call is TRBV4-1, the J call TRBJ1-5, with D perhaps TRBD1 (6 bases). CDR1 and CDR2 (germline): MGHRA, YSYEKL. This CDR3 is built from 16 residues. V was shortened by 0 bases and J by 7 bases, with 16 bases between the two germline ends. The CDR3 protein is CASSQDRSGGGQPQHF. The CDR3 DNA reads as TGCGCCAGCAGCCAAGACAGATCGGGGGGCGGACAGCCCCAGCATTTT.

The V and J genes are TRBV27 and TRBJ1-2; TRBD1 aligns across 10 bases. The germline gives CDR1 MNHEY, CDR2 SMNVEV (reference sequence). Trimming cost V 5 bases and J 8 bases; bases outside gene matches: 8. This CDR3 has 14 amino acids. The CDR3 nucleotides are TGTGCCAGCAGTCGACCGGGACAGGGGATAGGCTACACCTTC. As protein: CASSRPGQGIGYTF.

V usage is TRBV2 and J usage is TRBJ1-2; D perhaps matches TRBD1 (5 bases). Trimming removed 7 bases from V and 1 base from J, with 10 bases in between. CDR1 is SNHLY and CDR2 is FYNNEI in the germline V gene. The CDR3 covers 13 residues. CDR3 in amino acids: CASNGRVNYGYTF. The DNA of the CDR3 is TGTGCCAGCAATGGCAGGGTTAACTATGGCTACACCTTC.

This chain uses TRBV4-3 with TRBJ1-4, with 10 bases aligning to TRBD1. This CDR3 is built from 15 residues. Germline CDR1 is LGHNA and CDR2 is YSLEER. Trimming removed 0 bases from V and 8 bases from J; junction bases left unmatched: 3. The CDR3 here is CASSQDRGQGEKLFF. CDR3 in DNA: TGCGCCAGCAGCCAAGATAGGGGACAGGGGGAAAAACTGTTTTTT.

The CDR3 DNA is TGTGCCAGCAGCCGAAAGGGGGCTAGCGGGGGTTACAATGAGCAGTTCTTC. Amino acid sequence: CASSRKGASGGYNEQFF. J is TRBJ2-1 and V is TRBV7-3; 10 positions match TRBD2. The germline V gene has CDR1 SGHTA and CDR2 FQGTGA. J lost 4 bases, V lost 5 bases, and 11 bases had no gene match. This CDR3 has 17 residues.

This chain uses TRBV3-1 (or the pseudogene TRBV3-2) with TRBJ2-2, with a possible D match to TRBD2 (6 bases). The CDR3 contains 17 residues. The V end was cut by 0 bases, the J end by 4 bases, with 15 bases between. Germline CDR1 and CDR2: LGHDT and YNNKEL (reference sequence). CDR3 coding DNA: TGTGCCAGCAGCCAAGAAAATGGAGGGGCGGGCACCGGGGAGCTGTTTTTT. Protein sequence: CASSQENGGAGTGELFF.

As regards this clone: Compared with germline, one end of the junction differs, possibly owing to a read error. V is TRBV5-6 and J is TRBJ2-5, with a possible D match to TRBD1 (6 bases). CDR1 is SGHDT and CDR2 is YYEEEE in the germline V gene. The CDR3 is made up of 11 amino acids. CDR3 bases: TGTGCCAGCAGCCTCGGACAGACCGAGTACTTC. Protein sequence: CASSLGQTEYF.

The rearrangement uses TRBV19 and TRBJ2-3, with TRBD1 matching over 11 bases. The junction had 7 bases not matched to a gene; V was cut back by 2 bases and J by 0 bases. The V gene's germline CDR1 is LNHDA and CDR2 SQIVND (reference sequence). This CDR3 spans 18 amino acids. The CDR3 nucleotides are TGTGCCAGTAGTATACCGGACAGGGGGCTGTTTAGCACAGATACGCAGTATTTT. Its protein product is CASSIPDRGLFSTDTQYF. Complete variable domain (other parts from reference TRBV19 and TRBJ2-3): DGGITQSPKYLFRKEGQNVTLSCEQNLNHDAMYWYRQDPGQGLRLIYYSQIVNDFQKGDIAEGYSVSREKKESFPLTVTSAQKNPTAFYLCASSIPDRGLFSTDTQYFGPGTRLTVL.

This rearrangement joins TRBV5-1 to TRBJ2-1; D gene unclear. Germline V gene data show CDR1 as SGHRS and CDR2 as YFSETQ. This CDR3 region has 16 residues. V lost 1 base and J lost 3, with 14 bases in between. Here the CDR3 reads CASSLIDGSNYNEQFF. CDR3 bases: TGCGCCAGCAGCTTGATCGACGGATCAAACTACAATGAGCAGTTCTTC.

The gene calls are TRBV25-1 and TRBJ1-1, with unresolved D. The CDR3 extends over 12 amino acids. Germline V lookup: CDR1 MGHDK, CDR2 SYGVNS. V was cut by 3 bases and J by 6 bases, with 8 bases left in between. As DNA, the CDR3 is TGTGCCAGCAGTGACCAGGAGCCTGAAGCTTTCTTT. Its translation is CASSDQEPEAFF.

The chain employs TRBV5-6 and TRBJ1-1; 8 nucleotides line up with TRBD1. Germline loops: CDR1 SGHDT, CDR2 YYEEEE. J was trimmed by 2 bases and V by 3 bases; bases with no gene match: 9. The CDR3 consists of 16 residues. CDR3 sequence reads: CASSSHPGGFNTEAFF. The CDR3 DNA is TGTGCCAGCAGCTCGCATCCAGGGGGCTTTAACACTGAAGCTTTCTTT.

V usage is TRBV6-2 or TRBV6-3 and J usage is TRBJ1-5; TRBD1 matches at 9 bases. The V gene end was trimmed by 4 bases and the J gene end by 5 bases; junction bases not matched to a gene: 12. Germline V gene lookup returns CDR1 MNHEY and CDR2 SVGEGT. This CDR3 has 17 residues. In DNA form, the CDR3 reads TGTGCCAGCAGTTCGGGACAGGGCCTAAGAAGATATCAGCCCCAGCATTTT. Its protein product is CASSSGQGLRRYQPQHF.

This clone was detected once. The J gene is TRBJ1-2, the V gene TRBV21-1; TRBD1 is taken as the D call from the table, unchecked against the DNA. TRBV21-1 is shown as a pseudogene. The CDR3 loop spans 13 amino acids. CDR3 sequence: CASQRTGLYGYTF. The CDR3 nucleotides read TGTGCCAGCCAGAGGACAGGTTTATATGGCTACACCTTC.

This sequence joins TRBV9 and TRBJ2-2; TRBD2 might be the D (5 bases). Germline V gene data show CDR1 as SGDLS and CDR2 as YYNGEE. The V and J ends lost 0 bases and 2 bases respectively, with 8 bases between them. There are 15 residues in the CDR3. For the CDR3, the DNA is TGTGCCAGCAGCGTAGGTGGACTCAACACCGGGGAGCTGTTTTTT. It yields the protein CASSVGGLNTGELFF.

This rearrangement joins TRBV15 to TRBJ1-6; D might be TRBD1 (5 bases). The CDR3 length is 13 residues. Germline assignment: CDR1 LNHNV and CDR2 YYDKDF (reference sequence). Trimming left V 0 bases short and J 13 bases short, with 10 bases between. CDR3 protein: CATSRDKGAPLHF. The DNA for the CDR3 is TGTGCCACCAGCAGAGATAAAGGGGCCCCCCTCCACTTT.

This clone was observed once. The chain carries TRBV10-3 and TRBJ2-3, with 9 bases lining up with TRBD2. The CDR3 has 17 amino acids. Trimming removed 7 bases from V and 3 bases from J; junction bases left unmatched: 14. Per germline, CDR1 ENHRY and CDR2 SYGVKD. The CDR3 here is CAITRSGGTQVTDTQYF. The CDR3 DNA follows: TGTGCCATCACCAGGAGCGGGGGGACACAAGTAACAGATACGCAGTATTTT.

The rearrangement uses TRBV6-4 and TRBJ2-1; D not certain. This CDR3 region has 15 residues. V lost 3 bases to trimming and J lost 0 bases, with 9 bases between them. The germline gives CDR1 MRHNA, CDR2 SNTAGT. The CDR3 loop reads CASSDAASSYNEQFF. The CDR3 DNA sequence: TGTGCCAGCAGTGATGCGGCGAGCTCCTACAATGAGCAGTTCTTC.

The rearrangement links TRBV5-1 to TRBJ1-6; 9 nucleotides match TRBD1. In germline, CDR1 is SGHRS, CDR2 YFSETQ. This CDR3 region has 15 residues. V shed 1 base, J shed 9 bases, and the junction held 5 bases outside the gene matches. CDR3: CASSLSGTGSSPLHF. The CDR3 DNA reads TGCGCCAGCAGCTTGTCAGGGACAGGGAGTTCACCCCTCCACTTT.

CDR3 bases: TGTGCCAGCGGGGGACCTAATCAGCCCCAGCATTTT. This encodes CASGGPNQPQHF. This chain links TRBV6-5 with TRBJ1-5; TRBD1 is a possible D gene (5 bases). From germline, CDR1 is MNHEY and CDR2 SVGAGI. V was shortened by 8 bases and J by 4 bases, with 9 bases between the two germline ends. The CDR3 consists of 12 residues.

The chain carries TRBV10-2 and TRBJ1-5; tentatively, D is TRBD1 (5 bases). The CDR3 extends over 14 amino acids. Germline lookup yields CDR1 WSHSY and CDR2 SAAADI. The V end lost 0 bases, the J end lost 4 bases, and 7 bases lay between the germline ends. DNA for the CDR3: TGCGCCAGCAGTGAGTCAGGGACTAATCAGCCCCAGCATTTT. Its translation is CASSESGTNQPQHF.

This chain links TRBV2 with TRBJ2-5; 15 bases line up with TRBD2. This CDR3 spans 16 amino acids. The germline V gene encodes CDR1 SNHLY and CDR2 FYNNEI. Trimming cost V 3 bases and J 1 base; bases outside gene matches: 0. For the CDR3, the DNA is TGTGCCAGCAGTGAGGGACTAGCGGGGGGCCAAGAGACCCAGTACTTC. This translates into CASSEGLAGGQETQYF.

The chain links TRBV6-6 to TRBJ2-2, with D possibly being TRBD1 or TRBD2 (7 bases each). Trimming cost V 6 bases and J 6 bases, with 17 bases left between them. The V gene's germline CDR1 is MNHNY and CDR2 SVGAGI (reference sequence). The CDR3 length is 15 residues. The CDR3 is CASSNRQGGPGELFF. In nucleotides, the CDR3 is TGTGCCAGCAGCAATAGACAGGGAGGGCCCGGGGAGCTGTTTTTT.